These 26 T cell receptor beta chains were all obtained from the same sample, sequenced in a study of CD8 T cells in Susac syndrome. An amount of RNA that ranged from about 0.45 to 1 ug was reverse transcribed with random hexamers. A single record per CDR3 protein comes from TCRdb applying MiXCR to the immunoSEQ multiplex PCR reads. The sample has roughly 330,000 distinct CDR3 sequences; around 92% are singletons. Material: CD4+ T cells from PBMCs. The source is a human donor with multiple sclerosis.

The chain joins TRBV7-9 to TRBJ1-1; no clear D gene. V was pared by 0 bases and J by 6 bases, with 5 bases between. CDR3 length equals 12 residues. Germline CDR1 SEHNR, CDR2 FQNEAQ (reference sequence). CDR3 residues: CASSLAGAEAFF. In DNA, the CDR3 is TGTGCCAGCAGCTTAGCGGGCGCTGAAGCTTTCTTT.

This chain links TRBV11-2 with TRBJ2-2; D is tentatively TRBD1 or TRBD2 (6 bases each). From germline, CDR1 is SGHAT and CDR2 FQNNGV. The CDR3 totals 16 residues. The germline V and J ends were trimmed by 5 bases and 4 bases, with 17 bases remaining between them. Here the CDR3 reads CASSPAPGALTGELFF. In DNA, the CDR3 is TGTGCCAGCAGCCCCGCCCCGGGGGCCCTCACCGGGGAGCTGTTTTTT.

This chain links TRBV18 with TRBJ2-2; weak D call: TRBD1 (5 bases). Deletions cut 3 bases from V and 7 bases from J, with 12 bases between. This CDR3 comprises 14 residues. CDR1 and CDR2 (germline): KGHSH, LQKENI. CDR3 sequence reads: CASSPSREFGELFF. CDR3 nucleotide sequence: TGTGCCAGCTCACCGAGCAGGGAATTCGGGGAGCTGTTTTTT.

This chain joins TRBV4-2 and TRBJ2-5; 15 bases agree with TRBD2. The junction had 14 bases not matched to a gene; V was cut back by 0 bases and J by 3 bases. CDR3 length: 21 residues. In germline, CDR1 is LGHNA, CDR2 YNFKEQ. In nucleotides, the CDR3 is TGTGCCAGCAGCCAAGATAGGGCCCCGGGACTAGCGGGGGGAATAAAAGAGACCCAGTACTTC. Its protein is CASSQDRAPGLAGGIKETQYF.

The chain employs TRBV20-1 and TRBJ2-1, with 9 nucleotides matching TRBD2. CDR1 DFQATT and CDR2 SNEGSKA come from the germline V gene (reference sequence). V gave up 2 bases and J gave up 4 bases; unmatched junction bases: 6. CDR3 length equals 15 residues. The chain's CDR3 is CSARSPTSGYNEQFF. CDR3 in DNA: TGCAGTGCTAGAAGTCCGACTAGCGGATACAATGAGCAGTTCTTC.

The gene calls are TRBV3-1 and TRBJ1-6; 7 bases agree with TRBD1. Looked up from germline, CDR1 is LGHDT and CDR2 is YNNKEL (reference sequence). The V gene end was trimmed by 3 bases and the J gene end by 5 bases; junction bases not matched to a gene: 4. The CDR3 totals 15 residues. CDR3 sequence: CASSQGDSHNSPLHF. The DNA for the CDR3 is TGTGCCAGCAGCCAGGGGGACAGCCATAATTCACCCCTCCACTTT.

This chain links TRBV6-5 with TRBJ2-2; no definite D call. V was shortened by 5 bases and J by 7 bases, with 8 bases between the two germline ends. The CDR3 contains 12 residues. Germline V gene lookup returns CDR1 MNHEY and CDR2 SVGAGI. CDR3 in amino acids: CASSRGVGELFF. For the CDR3, the DNA is TGTGCCAGCAGTCGAGGTGTCGGGGAGCTGTTTTTT.

The gene calls are TRBV2 and TRBJ2-7, with 9 bases fitting TRBD1. V lost 7 bases, J lost 2 bases, and 6 bases stayed unmatched. Germline CDR1 and CDR2: SNHLY and FYNNEI. The CDR3 runs 14 residues. In DNA form, the CDR3 reads TGTGCCAGCACCGGTGGGACAGGGACCTACGAGCAGTACTTC. It translates to CASTGGTGTYEQYF.

The rearrangement uses TRBV11-2 and TRBJ2-7, with TRBD2 identical over 15 bases. In germline, CDR1 is SGHAT, CDR2 FQNNGV. The CDR3 consists of 16 residues. With 0 bases clipped from V and 7 bases from J, the junction kept 4 bases outside the gene matches. The CDR3, as DNA: TGTGCCAGCAGCTTAGATTGGGGACTAGCGGGAGGAGAGCAGTACTTC. The encoded protein is CASSLDWGLAGGEQYF.

This chain uses TRBV10-3 with TRBJ2-3, with 8 bases matching TRBD2. The CDR3 is 16 residues long. The germline gives CDR1 ENHRY, CDR2 SYGVKD. The J segment lost 2 bases and the V segment lost 5 bases, leaving 9 bases of the junction unmatched. This CDR3 reads CAISTPGLGVTDTQYF. The CDR3 DNA is TGTGCCATCAGTACACCGGGACTAGGAGTCACAGATACGCAGTATTTT.

The chain is built from TRBV5-1 and TRBJ2-1; the D gene is possibly TRBD1 (6 bases). From germline, CDR1 is SGHRS and CDR2 YFSETQ. Trimming removed 0 bases from V and 0 bases from J, with 10 bases in between. The CDR3 extends over 16 amino acids. DNA for the CDR3: TGCGCCAGCAGCTTGGAAGGACAGAGCTCCTACAATGAGCAGTTCTTC. It translates to CASSLEGQSSYNEQFF.

This clonotype was observed a handful of times. The genes are TRBV7-3 and TRBJ2-7, with D possibly being TRBD2 (5 bases). With 2 bases removed from V and 5 bases from J, the gap between germline ends came to 13 bases. Germline CDR1 SGHTA, CDR2 FQGTGA. The CDR3 has 14 amino acids. The CDR3 nucleotides are TGTGCCAGCAGCTTATTCCCGGAGGCCCACGAGCAGTACTTC. Translated, it gives CASSLFPEAHEQYF.

CDR3 amino acids: CASTYLNGGQGEVYGYTF. The CDR3 region has the DNA TGTGCCAGCACTTATTTAAATGGAGGACAGGGCGAAGTATATGGCTACACCTTC. The chain employs TRBV21-1 and TRBJ1-2; TRBD1 was called by the table and not checked on the DNA. TRBV21-1 is deemed a pseudogene. The CDR3 sequence is 18 residues long.

This clonotype was counted a few times. This sequence joins TRBV11-3 and TRBJ2-7; 8 bases are shared with TRBD2. V trimming: 6 bases; J trimming: 3 bases; junction bases outside the gene matches: 4. The CDR3 is 13 residues long. Germline V gene sequence: CDR1 SGHNT, CDR2 YENEEA. The CDR3 here is CASSRTSGYEQYF. CDR3 sequence (DNA): TGTGCCAGCAGTCGAACTAGCGGCTACGAGCAGTACTTC.

The chain combines TRBV5-1 with TRBJ1-1, with D possibly TRBD1 on 6 matching bases. This CDR3 is built from 15 residues. Trimming took 0 bases from V and 1 from J, leaving 10 bases between them. Germline loops: CDR1 SGHRS, CDR2 YFSETQ. This CDR3 reads CASSLAGVGNTEAFF. DNA of the CDR3: TGCGCCAGCAGCTTGGCAGGGGTTGGGAACACTGAAGCTTTCTTT.

This clonotype came up once. This chain connects TRBV20-1 to TRBJ1-1; possibly TRBD1 for D (6 bases). CDR3 length equals 15 residues. The ends were cut back, 0 bases at V and 0 bases at J, with 11 bases in the middle. Germline V gene lookup returns CDR1 DFQATT and CDR2 SNEGSKA (reference sequence). CDR3 in amino acids: CSARDPGGMNTEAFF. As DNA, the CDR3 is TGCAGTGCTAGAGATCCCGGGGGCATGAACACTGAAGCTTTCTTT.

This chain connects TRBV7-2 to TRBJ2-1; 11 bases agree with TRBD2. The V gene's germline CDR1 is SGHTA and CDR2 FQGNSA. V lost 4 bases, J lost 5 bases, and 7 bases stayed unmatched. This CDR3 contains 16 residues. The DNA of the CDR3 is TGTGCCAGCAGCTCGATAGCGGGAGGGATAAACAATGAGCAGTTCTTC. As protein: CASSSIAGGINNEQFF.

CDR3: CASSKAGTARYEQYF. Here the CDR3 DNA reads TGTGCCAGCAGCAAGGCCGGGACAGCCCGCTACGAGCAGTACTTC. This rearrangement joins TRBV11-2 to TRBJ2-7; 7 bases align to TRBD1. The CDR3 is made up of 15 amino acids. Trimming cost V 5 bases and J 3 bases; bases outside gene matches: 10. Germline-derived CDR1 and CDR2 are SGHAT and FQNNGV.

In this sample, this clonotype turned up once. The chain joins TRBV5-1 to TRBJ2-1; 10 nucleotides line up with TRBD2. The J segment lost 4 bases and the V segment lost 2 bases, leaving 3 bases of the junction unmatched. The germline V gene has CDR1 SGHRS and CDR2 YFSETQ. The CDR3 has 15 residues. CDR3 region: CASSFGLAAYNEQFF. The CDR3 coding sequence is TGCGCCAGCAGCTTCGGACTAGCGGCGTACAATGAGCAGTTCTTC.

The CDR3 coding sequence is TGTGCCAGCAGCTTGGCTTTACTAGCGGGAACAGATACGCAGTATTTT. It codes for CASSLALLAGTDTQYF. V gene TRBV5-6 combines with J gene TRBJ2-3; 10 nucleotides match TRBD2. Trimming at V came to 0 bases and at J to 3 bases, leaving 4 bases not matched to a gene. This CDR3 comprises 16 residues. CDR1 SGHDT and CDR2 YYEEEE come from the germline V gene.

The rearrangement joins TRBV19 to TRBJ2-5; D remains ambiguous. Germline V CDR1 and CDR2: LNHDA, SQIVND (reference sequence). V was trimmed by 3 bases and J by 5 bases, leaving 13 bases between them. CDR3 length equals 14 residues. CDR3 sequence: CASSIQQWGETQYF. CDR3 sequence (DNA): TGTGCCAGTAGTATTCAACAGTGGGGTGAGACCCAGTACTTC.

The chain links TRBV27 to TRBJ1-1; 12 bases are shared with TRBD1. The CDR3 runs to 17 residues. The germline V gene has CDR1 MNHEY and CDR2 SMNVEV (reference sequence). The ends lost 4 bases at V and 0 bases at J; junction bases unmatched: 6. The CDR3 loop reads CASSSWDRGRVNTEAFF. DNA for the CDR3: TGTGCCAGCAGTTCGTGGGACAGGGGGCGTGTGAACACTGAAGCTTTCTTT.

This chain links TRBV20-1 with TRBJ1-2; D uncertain. V shed 8 bases and J shed 5 bases, with 15 bases lying between them. The CDR3 runs to 12 residues. Germline V gene sequence: CDR1 DFQATT, CDR2 SNEGSKA (reference sequence). The CDR3, as DNA: TGCAGTATGACATCGAATATGTATGGCTACACCTTC. This encodes CSMTSNMYGYTF.

The chain uses TRBV15 and TRBJ2-1, with D perhaps TRBD2 (6 bases). There are 15 residues in the CDR3. Germline CDR1 is LNHNV and CDR2 is YYDKDF (reference sequence). Trimming took 0 bases from V and 8 from J, leaving 14 bases between them. CDR3 sequence: CATSRESGAIYEQFF. The CDR3 region has the DNA TGTGCCACCAGCAGAGAATCGGGAGCTATCTATGAGCAGTTCTTC.

The chain combines TRBV20-1 with TRBJ2-3; D gene uncertain. CDR1 and CDR2 (germline): DFQATT, SNEGSKA (reference sequence). The CDR3 runs 11 residues. The V end lost 6 bases, the J end lost 6 bases, and 10 bases lay between the germline ends. The DNA of the CDR3 is TGCAGTGCAAAGATACTCGATACGCAGTATTTT. Translated, it gives CSAKILDTQYF.

V and J are TRBV6-5 and TRBJ2-5, with D tentatively TRBD2 (6 bases). V lost 5 bases and J lost 2, with 9 bases in between. The CDR3 has 13 amino acids. Looked up from germline, CDR1 is MNHEY and CDR2 is SVGAGI. The DNA of the CDR3 is TGTGCCAGCAGTCGGGGGAATCAAGAGACCCAGTACTTC. This encodes CASSRGNQETQYF.